This record looks at one T cell receptor (beta chain) sequence and its context. In the authors' methods: With immunoSEQ giving junction-only sequences and no quality scores, filtering differed. The repertoire was sequenced with immunoSEQ multiplex PCR; TCRdb's copy has only in-frame clones and lacks some. The D gene and trimming were derived from the DNA, and the V and J assignments and clone size from that table. This table holds 450,000 to 700,000 clones, nearly 97% found once. This specimen belongs to a study of shared clonotypes between healthy human individuals. About the study: Researchers assigned three CD4 naive, three CD4 memory, two CD8 naive and one CD8 memory plate to each donor.

Positively selected for CCR7, the CD45RO-negative cells used as naive CD8 cells excluded terminally differentiated effector memory CD45RA+ cells. The V gene's germline CDR1 is GTSNPN and CDR2 SVGIG (reference sequence). This CDR3 region has 15 residues. V was pared by 3 bases and J by 7 bases, with 22 bases between. This rearrangement joins TRBV30 to TRBJ2-7; D remains unclear. The receptor was derived from a woman in her thirties in good health. Sequencing was performed on naive CD8+ T cells sorted from blood. CDR3 protein: CAWSATRDLFDEQYF. CDR3 sequence (DNA): TGTGCCTGGAGCGCTACTCGAGATCTCTTTGATGAGCAGTACTTC.